What follows are 7 T cell receptor beta chains derived from one specimen sequenced in a study of blood T cell repertoires in COVID-19. Measured with immunoSEQ multiplex PCR; TCRdb has only the in-frame clones, and not every one. The sample contains more than 350,000 clones, more than 80% of which appear only once. Sequencing was done on a sample of peripheral blood. The source of these receptors is a woman in her thirties with COVID-19, enrolled during active disease.

For the CDR3, the DNA is TGTGCCAGCAGCGTAGCGGGGACAGGGGGCGAAGGTGGGCAGTTCTTC. It translates to CASSVAGTGGEGGQFF. The chain links TRBV9 to TRBJ2-1, with 12 bases identical to TRBD1. The CDR3 has 16 residues. CDR1 SGDLS and CDR2 YYNGEE come from the germline V gene. V lost 0 bases, J lost 12 bases, and 10 bases stayed unmatched.

This sequence joins TRBV12-3 or TRBV12-4 and TRBJ2-5, with 9 bases fitting TRBD2. Trimming cost V 6 bases and J 4 bases; bases outside gene matches: 0. The CDR3 has 12 amino acids. The CDR3 here is CASRLAGETQYF. Written as DNA, the CDR3 is TGTGCCAGCAGACTAGCGGGAGAGACCCAGTACTTC.

The chain uses TRBV29-1 and TRBJ2-1; D is possibly TRBD1 (6 bases). Per germline, CDR1 SQVTM and CDR2 ANQGSEA. The CDR3 runs 18 residues. V was clipped by 3 bases and J by 4 bases, with 25 bases between them. This CDR3 reads CSVDGDQGPTTHYNEQFF. The CDR3 bases are TGCAGCGTTGATGGCGACCAGGGGCCCACCACCCATTACAATGAGCAGTTCTTC.

The chain is built from TRBV27 and TRBJ2-3; 8 bases are shared with TRBD2. Germline CDR1 reads MNHEY; CDR2 reads SMNVEV (reference sequence). V was clipped by 8 bases and J by 2 bases; unmatched bases: 12. CDR3 length: 16 residues. In nucleotides, the CDR3 is TGTGCCAGCGTTAGGGAACCGGGGGGGATCACAGATACGCAGTATTTT. As protein: CASVREPGGITDTQYF.

The table lists this clone with a count of one. J is TRBJ1-6 and V is TRBV10-3; 7 nucleotides match TRBD1. The CDR3 consists of 15 residues. CDR1 is ENHRY, CDR2 SYGVKD, per germline. V lost 5 bases to trimming and J lost 8 bases; unmatched junction nucleotides: 9. The chain's CDR3 is CAISPPSGGDSPLHF. CDR3 DNA: TGTGCCATCAGTCCCCCGTCAGGGGGAGATTCACCCCTCCACTTT.

This rearrangement joins TRBV7-9 to TRBJ2-1; D ambiguous. CDR1 SEHNR and CDR2 FQNEAQ come from the germline V gene (reference sequence). V was shortened by 5 bases and J by 6 bases, with 8 bases between the two germline ends. This CDR3 comprises 12 residues. CDR3 in DNA: TGTGCCAGCAGCCCCGTCGGCAATGAGCAGTTCTTC. Protein: CASSPVGNEQFF.

This chain links TRBV7-2 with TRBJ2-7; a weak D match, TRBD1 (7 bases). Trimming left V 2 bases short and J 3 bases short, with 14 bases between. The V gene's germline CDR1 is SGHTA and CDR2 FQGNSA. The CDR3 spans 15 residues. This CDR3 reads CASSLMEGAHYEQYF. CDR3 DNA sequence: TGTGCCAGCAGCTTAATGGAGGGGGCACACTACGAGCAGTACTTC.